The 28 T cell receptor beta chains listed next were all sequenced from one sample in a study of early T cells in non-severe SARS-CoV-2 infection. TCRdb re-called the 5' RACE reads through MiXCR, storing one row per CDR3 protein. Of 55,000 to 75,000 distinct CDR3 sequences in the sample, 6% to 8.5% were seen once. The sample comprised whole blood. Receptors originate from an adult who was a healthcare worker with PCR-confirmed SARS-CoV-2 infection or an uninfected control (not recorded which).

Only a few counts were recorded for this clonotype. The chain joins TRBV24-1 to TRBJ1-1, with a possible D match to TRBD1 (5 bases). From germline, CDR1 is KGHDR and CDR2 SFDVKD. V was cut by 7 bases and J by 3 bases, with 14 bases left in between. The CDR3 totals 14 residues. The CDR3: CATRGPGAHTEAFF. CDR3 sequence (DNA): TGTGCCACCAGGGGCCCCGGGGCCCACACTGAAGCTTTCTTT.

V is TRBV7-2 and J is TRBJ2-4; no reliable D call. Germline CDR1 and CDR2: SGHTA and FQGNSA. V dropped 4 bases and J dropped 3 bases, with 7 bases sitting between them. This CDR3 has 13 residues. CDR3 in amino acids: CASSSVGKNIQYF. The CDR3 DNA reads as TGTGCCAGCAGCTCCGTAGGCAAAAACATTCAGTACTTC.

This clonotype was counted only a few times. The V gene is TRBV7-9, the J gene TRBJ1-1; weak D call: TRBD1 (6 bases). This CDR3 is 13 amino acids long. The V and J ends lost 4 bases and 3 bases respectively, with 9 bases between them. Germline loops: CDR1 SEHNR, CDR2 FQNEAQ (reference sequence). CDR3 in amino acids: CASSSRQDTEAFF. The DNA of the CDR3 is TGTGCCAGCAGCTCTCGACAGGACACTGAAGCTTTCTTT. Supplemented by reference TRBV7-9 and TRBJ1-1, the full variable domain reads DTGVSQNPRHKITKRGQNVTFRCDPISEHNRLYWYRQTLGQGPEFLTYFQNEAQLEKSRLLSDRFSAERPKGSFSTLEIQRTEQGDSAMYLCASSSRQDTEAFFGQGTRLTVV.

J is TRBJ1-5 and V is TRBV20-1; TRBD1 matches at 10 bases. V lost 2 bases and J lost 0; bases outside the gene matches: 7. In germline, CDR1 is DFQATT, CDR2 SNEGSKA (reference sequence). CDR3 size: 17 residues. The CDR3 here is CSARIGQGDYSNQPQHF. The CDR3 DNA reads as TGCAGTGCTAGAATTGGACAGGGGGATTATAGCAATCAGCCCCAGCATTTT.

This clonotype appeared many times. The V call is TRBV7-3, the J call TRBJ2-3; TRBD2 matches 7 bases. Trimming at V came to 3 bases and at J to 12 bases, leaving 9 bases not matched to a gene. The CDR3 has 13 amino acids. CDR1 and CDR2 from the germline V gene are SGHTA and FQGTGA. The CDR3 protein is CASSFLPGTTQYF. The CDR3 DNA reads TGTGCCAGCAGCTTCCTACCCGGGACTACACAGTATTTT.

The CDR3 reads CASFRGEVPSRYTF. The CDR3 coding sequence is TGTGCCAGTTTTCGGGGGGAGGTACCCAGCCGCTACACCTTC. The V gene is TRBV12-3 or TRBV12-4, the J gene TRBJ1-2; possibly TRBD1 for D (5 bases). The length of the CDR3 is 14 residues. V lost 9 bases, J lost 9 bases, and 23 bases lay in between.

The chain links TRBV30 to TRBJ2-7; 8 nucleotides line up with TRBD2. The CDR3 is 15 residues long. Germline V gene data show CDR1 as GTSNPN and CDR2 as SVGIG (reference sequence). With V trimmed by 0 bases and J by 1 base, 5 bases remained unmatched. The CDR3 here is CAWSVQLAVSYEQYF. The DNA for the CDR3 is TGTGCCTGGAGTGTACAACTAGCGGTTTCCTACGAGCAGTACTTC.

J is TRBJ2-3 and V is TRBV10-3, with 9 bases identical to TRBD2. Trimming took 6 bases from V and 4 from J; bases not matched to a gene: 8. Germline CDR1 is ENHRY and CDR2 is SYGVKD. This CDR3 region has 15 residues. CDR3 residues: CAIRGGSGSADTQYF. The DNA for the CDR3 is TGTGCCATCAGAGGAGGTAGCGGGAGTGCAGATACGCAGTATTTT.

At least ten counts were recorded for this clonotype. The V and J genes are TRBV28 and TRBJ2-3; 12 bases agree with TRBD2. The CDR3 is 15 amino acids. The J segment lost 4 bases and the V segment lost 6 bases, leaving 5 bases of the junction unmatched. CDR1 MDHEN and CDR2 SYDVKM come from the germline V gene. CDR3 sequence reads: CASSGLAGWADTQYF. CDR3 DNA: TGTGCCAGCAGCGGACTAGCGGGATGGGCAGATACGCAGTATTTT. The variable domain in full, with the rest retrieved from reference TRBV28 and TRBJ2-3, is DVKVTQSSRYLVKRTGEKVFLECVQDMDHENMFWYRQDPGLGLRLIYFSYDVKMKEKGDIPEGYSVSREKKERFSLILESASTNQTSMYLCASSGLAGWADTQYFGPGTRLTVL.

The chain combines TRBV12-3 or TRBV12-4 with TRBJ2-5, with D hard to call. V lost 6 bases and J 4 bases, leaving 6 bases between the germline ends. This CDR3 spans 11 amino acids. In DNA form, the CDR3 reads TGTGCCAGCAGCCGCCGAGAGACCCAGTACTTC. It yields the protein CASSRRETQYF.

The chain employs TRBV7-9 and TRBJ2-1; 8 bases are shared with TRBD2. Losses at the gene ends were 5 bases for V and 4 bases for J; bases not matched to a gene: 10. CDR1 is SEHNR, CDR2 FQNEAQ, per germline (reference sequence). The CDR3 runs 16 residues. As DNA, the CDR3 is TGTGCCAGCAGCGGCAAGCGGGAGCTGAGATACAATGAGCAGTTCTTC. Translation: CASSGKRELRYNEQFF. The entire variable domain, with the rest obtained from reference TRBV7-9 and TRBJ2-1, is as follows: DTGVSQNPRHKITKRGQNVTFRCDPISEHNRLYWYRQTLGQGPEFLTYFQNEAQLEKSRLLSDRFSAERPKGSFSTLEIQRTEQGDSAMYLCASSGKRELRYNEQFFGPGTRLTVL.

This chain joins TRBV9 and TRBJ2-1; 8 bases fit TRBD1. Germline CDR1 SGDLS, CDR2 YYNGEE. The V and J ends lost 1 base and 2 bases, in that order; junction bases with no gene match: 2. CDR3 length: 15 amino acids. CDR3 nucleotides: TGTGCCAGCAGCGTATCAGGGGGCACCTACAATGAGCAGTTCTTC. It is translated as CASSVSGGTYNEQFF.

This clonotype was counted only a few times. The chain combines TRBV3-1 with TRBJ1-6; TRBD1 is a possible D gene (5 bases). The CDR3 length is 16 residues. The germline CDR1 and CDR2 sequences are LGHDT and YNNKEL (reference sequence). Trimming took 0 bases from V and 3 from J, leaving 9 bases between them. CDR3 nucleotide sequence: TGTGCCAGCAGCCAAGAGGACAAACGCTATAATTCACCCCTCCACTTT. Amino acids: CASSQEDKRYNSPLHF.

The genes are TRBV4-2 and TRBJ2-1; D not resolved. Trimming pared 3 bases from V and 0 bases from J, leaving 9 bases between. Germline CDR1 reads LGHNA; CDR2 reads YNFKEQ. The CDR3 consists of 15 residues. The CDR3 region is CASSQSAVSYNEQFF. CDR3 sequence (DNA): TGTGCCAGCAGCCAGAGCGCGGTCTCCTACAATGAGCAGTTCTTC.

This clonotype appeared many times. The chain employs TRBV7-9 and TRBJ1-6; D gene uncertain. This CDR3 spans 13 amino acids. V was shortened by 1 base and J by 7 bases, with 5 bases between the two germline ends. CDR1 SEHNR and CDR2 FQNEAQ come from the germline V gene (reference sequence). This CDR3 reads CASSLEANSPLHF. DNA for the CDR3: TGTGCCAGCAGCTTAGAGGCCAATTCACCCCTCCACTTT.

The rearrangement links TRBV11-2 to TRBJ2-2; 7 bases fit TRBD2. The V gene's germline CDR1 is SGHAT and CDR2 FQNNGV. The CDR3 is 15 residues long. Unmatched junction bases numbered 3, after V lost 2 bases and J lost 3 bases. The CDR3: CASSLRLADTGELFF. DNA for the CDR3: TGTGCCAGCAGCTTACGGCTAGCGGACACCGGGGAGCTGTTTTTT.

The J gene is TRBJ2-1, the V gene TRBV10-1; D not certain. The CDR3 covers 13 residues. V was shortened by 2 bases and J by 7 bases, with 9 bases between the two germline ends. Germline V CDR1 and CDR2: WNHNN, SYGVQD (reference sequence). The CDR3 is CASSENAVNEQFF. The CDR3 nucleotides are TGCGCCAGCAGTGAGAACGCGGTAAATGAGCAGTTCTTC.

This clonotype has ten or more counts. The chain is built from TRBV12-3 or TRBV12-4 and TRBJ1-5; the match to TRBD1 covers 10 bases. Germline trimming cut 3 bases from V and 0 bases from J; bases unmatched to any gene: 2. The length of the CDR3 is 16 residues. The CDR3 DNA reads as TGTGCCAGCAGTTTGAGGACAGGGGGTAGCAATCAGCCCCAGCATTTT. Amino acid sequence: CASSLRTGGSNQPQHF.

The sample holds many counts of this clonotype. The rearrangement joins TRBV12-3 or TRBV12-4 to TRBJ2-1; 9 nucleotides agree with TRBD2. V lost 5 bases and J lost 2; bases outside the gene matches: 7. This CDR3 has 16 residues. DNA of the CDR3: TGTGCCAGCAGTACTCATAGCGGGAGCCCCTACAATGAGCAGTTCTTC. Protein sequence: CASSTHSGSPYNEQFF.

The chain uses TRBV20-1 and TRBJ2-3, with a tentative D call TRBD2 (6 bases). Trimming cost V 2 bases and J 0 bases, with 12 bases left between them. This CDR3 region has 15 residues. CDR1 DFQATT and CDR2 SNEGSKA come from the germline V gene (reference sequence). CDR3 in amino acids: CSARWASASTDTQYF. The CDR3 DNA is TGCAGTGCTAGATGGGCTAGCGCCAGCACAGATACGCAGTATTTT.

A few counts support this clonotype. The CDR3 is CASSPQRVQPQHF. CDR3 nucleotide sequence: TGTGCCAGCAGTCCCCAAAGGGTTCAGCCCCAGCATTTT. The V gene is TRBV6-2 or TRBV6-3, the J gene TRBJ1-5; D not certain. V lost 5 bases and J 6 bases, leaving 11 bases between the germline ends. In germline, CDR1 is MNHEY, CDR2 SVGEGT. This CDR3 has 13 amino acids.

This clonotype occurred many times. The V and J genes are TRBV20-1 and TRBJ2-7; 7 nucleotides agree with TRBD1. With 5 bases clipped from V and 1 base from J, the junction kept 8 bases outside the gene matches. The CDR3 has 14 residues. Germline-derived CDR1 and CDR2 are DFQATT and SNEGSKA (reference sequence). The CDR3 here is CSAQTGTDSYEQYF. CDR3 nucleotide sequence: TGCAGTGCTCAGACGGGGACAGATTCCTACGAGCAGTACTTC.

The chain couples TRBV28 to TRBJ2-3; no definite D call. The CDR3 contains 13 residues. V lost 2 bases and J 4 bases, leaving 7 bases between the germline ends. Germline loops: CDR1 MDHEN, CDR2 SYDVKM. The CDR3 loop is CASSLPVSDTQYF. DNA for the CDR3: TGTGCCAGCAGTTTACCAGTGTCAGATACGCAGTATTTT.

The sample holds a few counts of this clonotype. The germline gene is not matched at one end of the junction; a read error may be the cause. This chain connects TRBV7-2 to TRBJ2-1; 8 nucleotides align to TRBD1. Germline-derived CDR1 and CDR2 are SGHTA and FQGNSA. This CDR3 has 15 residues. This CDR3 reads CASSFSDRAHNEQFF. The CDR3 coding sequence is TGTGCCAGCAGCTTTTCGGACAGGGCTCACAACGAGCAGTTCTTC.

The V and J genes are TRBV9 and TRBJ2-3; 7 bases fit TRBD1. The CDR3 length is 15 residues. The junction had 4 bases not matched to a gene; V was cut back by 1 base and J by 2 bases. CDR1 SGDLS and CDR2 YYNGEE come from the germline V gene. CDR3 DNA sequence: TGTGCCAGCAGCGTACAAGGGGGCTCCACAGATACGCAGTATTTT. Residues: CASSVQGGSTDTQYF.

This clonotype was seen a handful of times. The rearrangement links TRBV4-1 to TRBJ2-3; 9 bases align to TRBD2. J was trimmed by 4 bases and V by 0 bases; bases with no gene match: 8. Germline V gives CDR1 MGHRA, CDR2 YSYEKL. This CDR3 comprises 17 residues. The CDR3, as DNA: TGCGCCAGCAGCCAAGATTTTGCTAGCGGGATCTCAGATACGCAGTATTTT. This encodes CASSQDFASGISDTQYF.

This clonotype has only one observation. This sequence joins TRBV4-2 and TRBJ2-7; D perhaps matches TRBD1 (6 bases). With 0 bases removed from V and 3 bases from J, the gap between germline ends came to 12 bases. CDR3 length: 15 residues. The V gene's germline CDR1 is LGHNA and CDR2 YNFKEQ. Written as DNA, the CDR3 is TGTGCCAGCAGCCAAGAGGGACAAACCAACTACGAGCAGTACTTC. It translates to CASSQEGQTNYEQYF.

This clonotype occurred a few times. This chain connects TRBV18 to TRBJ2-7; D perhaps matches TRBD2 (6 bases). CDR3 length equals 16 residues. V lost 2 bases and J 2 bases, leaving 16 bases between the germline ends. Germline loops: CDR1 KGHSH, CDR2 LQKENI. Here the CDR3 reads CASSPEARTTPYEQYF. DNA for the CDR3: TGTGCCAGCTCACCAGAGGCGAGGACTACTCCCTACGAGCAGTACTTC. Drawing the rest from reference TRBV18 and TRBJ2-7, the complete variable domain is NAGVMQNPRHLVRRRGQEARLRCSPMKGHSHVYWYRQLPEEGLKFMVYLQKENIIDESGMPKERFSAEFPKEGPSILRIQQVVRGDSAAYFCASSPEARTTPYEQYFGPGTRLTVT.